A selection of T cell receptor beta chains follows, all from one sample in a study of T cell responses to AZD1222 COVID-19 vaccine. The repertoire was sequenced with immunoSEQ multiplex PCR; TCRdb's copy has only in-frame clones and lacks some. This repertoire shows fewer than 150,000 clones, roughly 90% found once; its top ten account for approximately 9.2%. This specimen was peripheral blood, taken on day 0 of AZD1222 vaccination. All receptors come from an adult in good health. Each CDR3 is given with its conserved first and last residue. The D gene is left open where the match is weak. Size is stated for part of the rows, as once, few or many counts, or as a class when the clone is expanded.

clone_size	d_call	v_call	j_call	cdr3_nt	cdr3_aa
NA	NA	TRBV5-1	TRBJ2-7	TGCGCCAGCAGCTTGGGCGGCCCGGCCTACGAGCAGTACTTC	CASSLGGPAYEQYF
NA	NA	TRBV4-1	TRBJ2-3	TGCGCCAGCAGCCTCCAAGTAACCTACACAGATACGCAGTATTTT	CASSLQVTYTDTQYF
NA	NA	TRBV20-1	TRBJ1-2	TGCAGTGCTAGTGGTCTTGTAATTGGAGGCTACACCTTC	CSASGLVIGGYTF
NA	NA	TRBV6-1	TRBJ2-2	TGTGCCAGCAGTGAAGTCCGGGTCAGCTCCGGGGAGCTGTTTTTT	CASSEVRVSSGELFF
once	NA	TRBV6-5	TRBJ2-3	TGTGCCAGCAGTTACTCAGGCAGTTTCTCAGATACGCAGTATTTT	CASSYSGSFSDTQYF
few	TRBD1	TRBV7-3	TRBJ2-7	TGTGCCAGCAGCTTAGGCGCAGGGGGCGAGCAGTACTTC	CASSLGAGGEQYF
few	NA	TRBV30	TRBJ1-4	TGTGCCTGGAGTGGAGCAGGGTTGTTTTTT	CAWSGAGLFF
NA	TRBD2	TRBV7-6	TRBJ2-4	TGTGCCAGCAGCTCCTCTAGCGGGGGTGCGAACATTCAGTACTTC	CASSSSSGGANIQYF
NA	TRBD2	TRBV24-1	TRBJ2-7	TGTGCCACCAGTGATTTAACTAGCGAAGGGACCTACGAGCAGTACTTC	CATSDLTSEGTYEQYF
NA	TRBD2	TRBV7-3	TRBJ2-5	TGTGCCAGCAGCTTAACGTCTAGCGGGGGAGAGACCCAGTACTTC	CASSLTSSGGETQYF
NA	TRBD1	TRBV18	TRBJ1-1	TGTGCCAGCTCCCGCGTCGGACAGGGCACTGAAGCTTTCTTT	CASSRVGQGTEAFF
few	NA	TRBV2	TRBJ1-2	TGTGCCAGCAGTGTTGACGGGAACTATGGCTACACCTTC	CASSVDGNYGYTF
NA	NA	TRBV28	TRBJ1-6	TGTGCCAGCAGTTCAATCGACAGGTTTACCTCCTATAATTCACCCCTCCACTTT	CASSSIDRFTSYNSPLHF
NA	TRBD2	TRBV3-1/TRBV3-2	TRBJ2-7	TGTGCCAGCAGCCAGCGGGAGGGACATCACGAGCAGTACTTC	CASSQREGHHEQYF
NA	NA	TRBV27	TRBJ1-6	TGTGCCAGCAGTCCCCTCCCGATTTCTAATAATTCACCCCTCCACTTT	CASSPLPISNNSPLHF
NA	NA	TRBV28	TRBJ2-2	TGTGCCACTTCGGACAGAAAGGAGCTGTTTTTT	CATSDRKELFF
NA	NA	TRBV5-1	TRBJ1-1	TGCGCCAGCAGCTGGGGGGTCGCTATGAACACTGAAGCTTTCTTT	CASSWGVAMNTEAFF
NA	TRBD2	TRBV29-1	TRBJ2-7	TGCAGCGTTGGTGCTAGCGGGAGCCTGGACGAGCAGTACTTC	CSVGASGSLDEQYF
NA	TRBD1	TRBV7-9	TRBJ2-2	TGTGCCAGCAGCCCGGACAGGGTAAACACCGGGGAGCTGTTTTTT	CASSPDRVNTGELFF
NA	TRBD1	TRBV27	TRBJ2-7	TGTGCCAGCAGTGCCGACAGGGGGCGCGGTTACGAGCAGTACTTC	CASSADRGRGYEQYF
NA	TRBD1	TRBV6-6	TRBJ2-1	TGTGCCAGCAGTTATGAGACAGGGACCTACAATGAGCAGTTCTTC	CASSYETGTYNEQFF
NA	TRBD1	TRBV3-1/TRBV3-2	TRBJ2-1	TGTGCCAGCAGCCAAGGGACCGGACAGGGTGGGTTCTTC	CASSQGTGQGGFF
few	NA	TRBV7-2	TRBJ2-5	TGTGCCAGCAGCCCTCACGTGGGGGGAGAGACCCAGTACTTC	CASSPHVGGETQYF
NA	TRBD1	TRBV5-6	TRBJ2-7	TGTGCCAGCAGCTGGGACAGAACCTACGAGCAGTACTTC	CASSWDRTYEQYF
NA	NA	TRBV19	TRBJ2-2	TGTGCCAGTAGTAGGGGTTCGCGGGTCCCCGGGGAGCTGTTTTTT	CASSRGSRVPGELFF
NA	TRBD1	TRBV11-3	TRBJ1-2	TGTGCCAGCAGCTTCGGACAGGCGAACTATGGCTACACCTTC	CASSFGQANYGYTF
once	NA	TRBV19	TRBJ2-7	TGTGCCAGTAGTAGGGGTCAGGGGTTCTCCTACGAGCAGTACTTC	CASSRGQGFSYEQYF
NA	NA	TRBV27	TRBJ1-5	TGTGCCAGCACTCCCGGGGGGTATAGCAATCAGCCCCAGCATTTT	CASTPGGYSNQPQHF
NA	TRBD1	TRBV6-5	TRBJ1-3	TGTGCCAGCAGGGACAGGTTATCTGGAAACACCATATATTTT	CASRDRLSGNTIYF
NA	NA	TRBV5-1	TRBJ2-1	TGCGCCAGCAGCGACAGGGAGGACAATGAGCAGTTCTTC	CASSDREDNEQFF
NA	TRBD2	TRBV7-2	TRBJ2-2	TGTGCCAGCAGCTCGCGACTAGCGGGATTGAACACCGGGGAGCTGTTTTTT	CASSSRLAGLNTGELFF
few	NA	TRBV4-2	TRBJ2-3	TGTGCCAGCAGCACCGGGGTCTCCCACACAGATACGCAGTATTTT	CASSTGVSHTDTQYF
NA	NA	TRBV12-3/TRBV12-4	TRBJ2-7	TGTGCCAGCAGTTGGGACATTTCCTACGAGCAGTACTTC	CASSWDISYEQYF
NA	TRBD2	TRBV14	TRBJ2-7	TGTGCCAGCAGCCGACTAGCCGGGGGGGGCGACTACGAGCAGTACTTC	CASSRLAGGGDYEQYF
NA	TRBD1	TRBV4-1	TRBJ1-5	TGCGCCAGCAGCCGCGGACAGGGGGCGGCGGGTCAGCCCCAGCATTTT	CASSRGQGAAGQPQHF
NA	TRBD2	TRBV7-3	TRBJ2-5	TGTGCCAGCAGCACGGGGACTAGCGGGAGGCCACTGAGAGAGACCCAGTACTTC	CASSTGTSGRPLRETQYF
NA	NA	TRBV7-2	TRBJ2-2	TGTGCCAGCAGCGTAGCGGCTATCATCACCGGGGAGCTGTTTTTT	CASSVAAIITGELFF
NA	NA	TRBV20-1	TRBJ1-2	TGCAGTGCTAGTGGCAGAAACTATGGCTACACCTTC	CSASGRNYGYTF
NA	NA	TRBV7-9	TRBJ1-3	TGTGCCAGCAGCCCGGGACTCATCCTGGGGGACACCATATATTTT	CASSPGLILGDTIYF
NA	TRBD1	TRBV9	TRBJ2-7	TGTGCCAGCAGCGTGGGGACGGGACAGGAATATAACGAGCAGTACTTC	CASSVGTGQEYNEQYF
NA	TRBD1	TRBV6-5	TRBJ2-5	TGTGCCAGCACCAACCCGACAGGGGGCGGCAAGACCCAGTACTTC	CASTNPTGGGKTQYF
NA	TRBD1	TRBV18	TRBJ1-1	TGTGCCAGCTCTTTTGGACAGGGAAGTACTGAAGCTTTCTTT	CASSFGQGSTEAFF
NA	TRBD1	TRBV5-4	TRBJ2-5	TGTGCCAGCAGTGTGACAGGGGGAGGGGAGACCCAGTACTTC	CASSVTGGGETQYF
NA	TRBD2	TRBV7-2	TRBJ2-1	TGTGCCAGCAGCCTACTAGCGGGCACTTACAATGAGCAGTTCTTC	CASSLLAGTYNEQFF
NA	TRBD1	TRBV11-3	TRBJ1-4	TGTGCCAGCAGCGACTTTCAGGGGGCAGGAAAACTGTTTTTT	CASSDFQGAGKLFF
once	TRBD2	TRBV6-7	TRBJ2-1	TGTGCCAGCCAACCGGGACTAGCGATCAATGAGCAGTTCTTC	CASQPGLAINEQFF
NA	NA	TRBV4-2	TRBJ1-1	TGTGCCAGCAGCCAAGGTACCAGGCGGACGAACACTGAAGCTTTCTTT	CASSQGTRRTNTEAFF
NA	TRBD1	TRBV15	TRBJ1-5	TGTGCCACCAGCAGCGACAGGGAGGGCAATCAGCCCCAGCATTTT	CATSSDREGNQPQHF
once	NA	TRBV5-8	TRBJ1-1	TGTGCCAGCCTCCCCGACTTGGGGGGTCGGACTGAAGCTTTCTTT	CASLPDLGGRTEAFF
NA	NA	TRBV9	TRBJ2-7	TGTGCCAGCAGCCCGGCAGCCGGCGGCTACGAGCAGTACTTC	CASSPAAGGYEQYF
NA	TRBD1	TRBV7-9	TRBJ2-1	TGTGCCAGCAGTTTAACAGGGACAGGTGAGCAGTTCTTC	CASSLTGTGEQFF
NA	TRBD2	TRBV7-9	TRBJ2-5	TGTGCCAGCAGCCCGGGACTAGCGGGTCAGAAGGGGGAGACCCAGTACTTC	CASSPGLAGQKGETQYF
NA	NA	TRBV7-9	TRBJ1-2	TGTGCCAGCAGCTTAGCCGCAGCTACCTATGGCTACACCTTC	CASSLAAATYGYTF
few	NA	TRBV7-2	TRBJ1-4	TGTGCCAGCAGCCCCTTTAATGAAAAACTGTTTTTT	CASSPFNEKLFF
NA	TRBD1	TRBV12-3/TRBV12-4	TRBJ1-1	TGTGCCAGCAGCTTAGACAGGGACACTGAAGCTTTCTTT	CASSLDRDTEAFF
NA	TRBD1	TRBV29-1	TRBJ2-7	TGCAGCGTTGAGACAGGGGCCTACGAGCAGTACTTC	CSVETGAYEQYF